The 8 T cell receptor beta chains presented below share a single source sample, sequenced in a study of T cell changes during pregnancy in multiple sclerosis. The repertoire was sequenced with immunoSEQ multiplex PCR; TCRdb's copy has only in-frame clones and lacks some. In the table there are 35,000 to 45,000 clones, roughly nine tenths of which are singletons. The sample here was CD4+ T cells from peripheral blood mononuclear cells, taken after pregnancy. Source of these receptors: a female donor with multiple sclerosis, enrolled in a pregnancy study.

The rearrangement uses TRBV5-1 and TRBJ1-3; the D is unclear. The V gene lost 7 bases and the J gene lost 4 bases, with 9 bases spanning the gap. This CDR3 is 12 amino acids long. From germline, CDR1 is SGHRS and CDR2 YFSETQ. The CDR3 coding sequence is TGCGCCAGCTCGGGAGGGGGAAACACCATATATTTT. It is translated as CASSGGGNTIYF.

The chain couples TRBV1 to TRBJ1-2. TRBV1 is reported as a pseudogene. The CDR3 spans 16 residues. The DNA for the CDR3 is TGCACCAGCAGCTTCTTCACGGTACTCAACCTCTATGGCTACACCTTC. Amino acids: CTSSFFTVLNLYGYTF.

The count of this clone is one. The chain joins TRBV28 to TRBJ1-5; 7 bases are shared with TRBD1. Trimming removed 8 bases from V and 4 bases from J; junction bases left unmatched: 8. Germline CDR1 MDHEN, CDR2 SYDVKM. The CDR3 has 14 residues. CDR3 sequence reads: CASRPGGSNQPQHF. The CDR3 DNA follows: TGTGCCAGCCGTCCAGGGGGGAGTAATCAGCCCCAGCATTTT.

V is TRBV29-1 and J is TRBJ2-2, with TRBD1 matching 8 bases. The J segment lost 2 bases and the V segment lost 1 base, leaving 3 bases of the junction unmatched. The germline V gene encodes CDR1 SQVTM and CDR2 ANQGSEA. The CDR3 runs 15 residues. The CDR3 reads CSVEAGGSNTGELFF. In DNA, the CDR3 is TGCAGCGTTGAAGCAGGGGGCAGCAACACCGGGGAGCTGTTTTTT.

This clone was detected once. The chain has TRBV5-1 and TRBJ1-6, with TRBD1 identical over 9 bases. The V and J ends lost 7 bases and 7 bases, in that order; junction bases with no gene match: 6. The CDR3 covers 14 residues. The germline V gene encodes CDR1 SGHRS and CDR2 YFSETQ. CDR3 coding DNA: TGCGCCAGCGCCCAACAGGGGGCAAATTCACCCCTCCACTTT. Translating gives CASAQQGANSPLHF.

V gene TRBV6-6 combines with J gene TRBJ2-1; 8 nucleotides match TRBD2. The germline CDR1 and CDR2 sequences are MNHNY and SVGAGI (reference sequence). The CDR3 sequence is 16 residues long. After removal of 0 bases from V and 8 bases from J, the junction contained 9 bases not matched to a gene. CDR3 in DNA: TGTGCCAGCAGTTACTCGGATCGGGGGGGCCCTTATGAGCAGTTCTTC. Protein product: CASSYSDRGGPYEQFF.

The J gene is TRBJ2-4, the V gene TRBV12-1; TRBD2, as called in the table, went unchecked against the DNA. TRBV12-1 counts as a pseudogene. The CDR3 spans 19 residues. The CDR3 protein is CASSFGPSGGLLAKNIQYF. CDR3 DNA sequence: TGTGCCAGCAGCTTTGGTCCTAGCGGGGGCCTACTAGCCAAAAACATTCAGTACTTC.

This sequence joins TRBV10-3 and TRBJ2-2; tentative D call: TRBD2 (5 bases). Germline V gene data show CDR1 as ENHRY and CDR2 as SYGVKD. The CDR3 totals 14 residues. V shed 6 bases and J shed 7 bases, with 15 bases lying between them. The CDR3 DNA reads TGTGCCATCAGGGAGACCAGAGGGAGCGGGGAGCTGTTTTTT. This codes for CAIRETRGSGELFF.